The 11 T cell receptor beta chains below were found in one sample sequenced in a study of blood T cell repertoires in COVID-19. Profiled with immunoSEQ multiplex PCR; TCRdb holds only in-frame clones, not every one. Here the sample spans about 98,000 clones, about 86% being singletons. Sequencing input: peripheral blood. The receptors shown here come from a man between 60 and 70 years old with acute or convalescent COVID-19.

V is TRBV2 and J is TRBJ1-1, with 7 bases lining up with TRBD1. The V gene's germline CDR1 is SNHLY and CDR2 FYNNEI. V was pared by 4 bases and J by 1 base, with 0 bases of the junction left unmatched. The CDR3 is 13 amino acids. The CDR3 reads CASSAGGNTEAFF. The DNA of the CDR3 is TGTGCCAGCAGTGCAGGGGGGAACACTGAAGCTTTCTTT.

This rearrangement joins TRBV6-2 or TRBV6-3 to TRBJ2-7, with 9 bases aligning to TRBD1. The germline V gene encodes CDR1 MNHEY and CDR2 SVGEGT. The V segment lost 0 bases and the J segment 2 bases; nucleotides outside the gene matches: 5. The CDR3 loop spans 16 amino acids. CDR3 in DNA: TGTGCCAGCAGTTACTCGCTAGGACAGGGGACCTACGAGCAGTACGTC. Translated: CASSYSLGQGTYEQYV.

The V and J genes are TRBV5-4 and TRBJ1-1, with 12 bases identical to TRBD1. V trimming: 4 bases; J trimming: 5 bases; junction bases outside the gene matches: 6. The CDR3 covers 15 residues. CDR1 SGHNT and CDR2 YYREEE come from the germline V gene (reference sequence). In nucleotides, the CDR3 is TGTGCCAGCAGCCAGGGACAGGGGGCGAGGACTGAAGCTTTCTTT. This translates into CASSQGQGARTEAFF.

This rearrangement joins TRBV6-5 to TRBJ2-2; tentatively, D is TRBD2 (6 bases). V lost 0 bases and J lost 1, with 9 bases in between. Germline V gives CDR1 MNHEY, CDR2 SVGAGI. This CDR3 has 16 amino acids. CDR3 nucleotide sequence: TGTGCCAGCAGTTACTCACCAGCGGGGAACACCGGGGAGCTGTTTTTT. Its translation: CASSYSPAGNTGELFF.

The V call is TRBV30, the J call TRBJ2-1; 8 bases fit TRBD2. Germline loops: CDR1 GTSNPN, CDR2 SVGIG (reference sequence). V dropped 4 bases and J dropped 5; count of bases not matched to a gene: 10. The CDR3 has 15 residues. The CDR3 region is CAWILGLGRDNEQFF. CDR3 sequence (DNA): TGTGCCTGGATTTTGGGACTCGGGAGGGACAATGAGCAGTTCTTC.

The V and J genes are TRBV4-2 and TRBJ1-6; D is unresolved. Trimming left V 4 bases short and J 8 bases short, with 12 bases between. CDR3 length equals 14 residues. Per the germline V gene, CDR1 is LGHNA and CDR2 is YNFKEQ. CDR3 in amino acids: CASSPEDGDSPLHF. The CDR3 DNA follows: TGTGCCAGCAGCCCGGAGGACGGAGATTCACCCCTCCACTTT.

This clone has a single count. V usage is TRBV3-1 (or the pseudogene TRBV3-2) and J usage is TRBJ1-6; tentative D call: TRBD1 (6 bases). This CDR3 comprises 14 residues. V lost 4 bases to trimming and J lost 7 bases, with 11 bases between them. Germline-derived CDR1 and CDR2 are LGHDT and YNNKEL (reference sequence). The DNA of the CDR3 is TGTGCCAGCAGCCCTGGACAGCAAAATTCACCCCTCCACTTT. Residues: CASSPGQQNSPLHF.

The gene calls are TRBV24-1 and TRBJ2-3; the D gene is possibly TRBD2 (6 bases). Trimming stripped 6 bases from V and 2 bases from J, with 20 bases between. In germline, CDR1 is KGHDR, CDR2 SFDVKD. This CDR3 is built from 17 residues. This CDR3 reads CATSPPEGAGLTDTQYF. The CDR3 region has the DNA TGTGCCACCAGTCCTCCCGAGGGAGCGGGTCTCACAGATACGCAGTATTTT.

Many counts were recorded for this clone. The chain employs TRBV7-2 and TRBJ2-7, with TRBD2 as a possible D gene (5 bases). The V end lost 4 bases, the J end lost 2 bases, and 12 bases lay between the germline ends. Germline CDR1 SGHTA, CDR2 FQGNSA. CDR3 length: 14 residues. CDR3 sequence (DNA): TGTGCCAGCAGCTCCCGAGACGGGGCCTACGAGCAGTACGTC. Its translation: CASSSRDGAYEQYV.

The chain couples TRBV9 to TRBJ1-2; 8 bases fit TRBD1. Germline V gene lookup returns CDR1 SGDLS and CDR2 YYNGEE. Germline trimming cut 4 bases from V and 3 bases from J; bases unmatched to any gene: 5. There are 14 residues in the CDR3. The CDR3 coding sequence is TGTGCCAGCAGCCGCTCAGGGGGCTACTATGGCTACACCTTC. This translates into CASSRSGGYYGYTF.

CDR3 in DNA: TGTGCCATCAGCCCGGGACAGGGCGGATTGCAGTACGTC. It translates to CAISPGQGGLQYV. This chain connects TRBV10-3 to TRBJ2-7; 9 nucleotides match TRBD1. Germline CDR1 is ENHRY and CDR2 is SYGVKD. V shed 6 bases, J shed 9 bases, and the junction held 9 bases outside the gene matches. The CDR3 consists of 13 residues.